This T cell receptor beta chain was captured by sequencing in a study of blood T cell repertoires in COVID-19. About the research overall: The United States, Italy and Spain supplied acute and convalescent COVID-19 samples. T cells, B-cell-depleted T cells, or PBMCs supplied cDNA or gDNA.

As originally analysed: The authors estimated nucleated cell counts from reference gene primer amplification. The table came from immunoSEQ multiplex PCR; TCRdb's copy has only in-frame clones and leaves some out. Clone size and V and J calls were adopted from that table, with D and trimming inferred from the DNA. The data hold about 77,000 clones, with over 85% observed a single time. V was pared by 2 bases and J by 5 bases, with 8 bases of the junction left unmatched. CDR1 is LGHNA and CDR2 is YNFKEQ in the germline V gene. The CDR3 is made up of 17 amino acids. The sequencing sample was made of peripheral blood. The origin of this receptor is a woman older than 75 with active or convalescent COVID-19. The J gene is TRBJ2-3, the V gene TRBV4-2, with TRBD2 identical over 12 bases. The chain's CDR3 is CASSQQPSGGAGDTQYF. CDR3 DNA: TGTGCCAGCAGCCAACAACCTAGCGGGGGGGCCGGAGATACGCAGTATTTT.